The present entry profiles one T cell receptor (beta chain) with its context. Antigen specificity is unknown. V was clipped by 0 bases and J by 7 bases, with 20 bases between them. From germline, CDR1 is SGDLS and CDR2 YYNGEE. The CDR3 covers 18 residues. PCR amplification relied on 60 Vbeta primers (plus 13 Jbeta primers). Using immunoSEQ multiplex PCR, the repertoire was profiled, and TCRdb retains in-frame clones only, with some absent. Here the sample spans 120,000 or so clones, around 75% being singletons. This specimen comes from a study of cytomegalovirus exposure and HLA in healthy donors. Findings and caveats of the study: What a later analysis showed was that several of the most significant clusters appeared linked to common viral pathogens.

The clonotype comes from a woman aged 45 to 65 in good health and CMV-seropositive. The sequenced material came from PBMCs. This rearrangement joins TRBV9 to TRBJ1-6, with unresolved D. CDR3 sequence: CASSVDWGEGAKNSPLHF. The CDR3 DNA sequence: TGTGCCAGCAGCGTAGACTGGGGAGAGGGCGCGAAGAATTCACCCCTCCACTTT.